This T cell receptor (beta chain) was sequenced for a study of post-analysis software for immune sequencing data (dated by TCRdb to 2013 to 2016). About the investigation overall: Relapsing-remitting, secondary progressive and progressive-relapsing multiple sclerosis were recorded as disease courses, and subtype annotation was lacking for some patients. Patient repertoires were compared against 11 previously published healthy control repertoires from donors aged about 6 to 25 years. A subset of samples was prepared in parallel using single-end sample barcoding, then pooled and co-amplified after Illumina adapter ligation.

What the research found in general, with its limitations: Normalized Chao1 diversity was significantly lower in multiple sclerosis patients than controls, suggesting substantial peripheral T-cell clonal expansion. Significantly higher frequencies in patients than in controls were found for roughly 5 TRBV segments, including TRBV5-6, TRBV5-1 and TRBV20-1. The control group was slightly older than the multiple sclerosis patient group. Direct clustering with F measure showed strong co-clustering of samples prepared in the same batch, prompting a batch-effect correction.

Library creation used PCR. The listed sequencing device is Illumina HiSeq 2500. To reduce PCR and sequencing biases, unique molecular identifiers were built into the TCR beta cDNA libraries. Every 1 to 10 million input T cells yielded some 500,000 cDNA molecules, meaning each molecule approximated one T cell. The patient libraries were prepared and sequenced using the same protocol as the earlier healthy control dataset. Samples belonging to the same batch were prepared together, multiplexed and sequenced on a shared HiSeq lane. As for how the authors treated the data: Raw barcoded reads were processed with MIGEC, discarding single-read molecular identifier groups before consensus assembly and CDR3 extraction. VDJtools was used for post-analysis of the clonotype tables, with diversity normalized by down-sampling every dataset to the smallest sample size. Repertoire overlap clustering matched CDR3 amino acid but not nucleotide sequences to correct batch-related cross-sample contamination. The raw public reads went through TCRdb reprocessing: fastp at Q25, MiXCR clone calling, in-frame beta chains kept. Rows with one shared CDR3 protein collapse into an entry with the most common genes and DNA. None of the V and J calls come from the authors' own analysis; TCRdb made them. For this sample there are about 540,000 distinct CDR3 sequences; 34% appear just once. 6% of the sample rests with the top ten.

To demonstrate the VDJtools post-analysis software, the study profiled TCR beta repertoires from the peripheral blood of about a dozen young patients with multiple sclerosis. Multiple sclerosis patients were children and adolescents aged roughly 6 to 17 years. The germline V gene (reference sequence) sets CDR1 to MNHNY and CDR2 to SVGAGI. Spanning cysteine to phenylalanine, the CDR3 consists of 15 amino acids. Kept here is only the CDR3 DNA, which spans 45 bases and is read in frame from base 1. Relative to germline, V is 2 bases shorter and J is 7 bases shorter, with 18 bases between their ends. Comments on this clonotype: Its antigen is still unknown. No qualities accompany the bases; no much larger clone lies one base away.

This clonotype originated in a girl under 18 with multiple sclerosis. The V gene is TRBV6-6 and the J gene is TRBJ2-7, and TRBD2 may be the D gene, going by 7 matching bases. Specimen: blood. The CDR3 protein sequence reads: CASSYRGGPAEEQYF. Read as DNA, the sequence is TGTGCCAGCAGTTACCGCGGGGGCCCCGCGGAGGAGCAGTACTTC.